The 32 T cell receptor beta chains presented below share a single source sample, sequenced in a study of blood T cell repertoires in COVID-19. Sequenced by immunoSEQ multiplex PCR; TCRdb stores in-frame clones only, minus some. This sample has over 90,000 clones, with 80% to 90% found just once. Sequencing was done on a sample of peripheral blood. The receptors stem from a man in his forties with active or convalescent COVID-19.

The J gene is TRBJ2-6, the V gene TRBV6-5; a possible D gene is TRBD1 (5 bases). Germline V gene sequence: CDR1 MNHEY, CDR2 SVGAGI. The V end was cut by 5 bases, the J end by 4 bases, with 12 bases between. The CDR3 has 15 residues. CDR3 sequence reads: CASSQTGLGANVLTF. CDR3 nucleotides: TGTGCCAGCAGTCAAACAGGTCTCGGGGCCAACGTCCTGACTTTC.

The chain recombines TRBV11-2 with TRBJ2-7; 7 bases are a match to TRBD1. CDR3 length equals 14 residues. Germline CDR1 SGHAT, CDR2 FQNNGV. V was clipped by 1 base and J by 5 bases; unmatched bases: 5. CDR3 DNA sequence: TGTGCCAGCAGCTTAGCGGACAGGAAACACGAGCAGTACTTC. The encoded protein is CASSLADRKHEQYF.

This rearrangement joins TRBV11-3 to TRBJ2-7; no firm D call. CDR1 and CDR2 (germline): SGHNT, YENEEA. The CDR3 totals 13 residues. V lost 2 bases to trimming and J lost 3 bases, with 8 bases between them. The chain's CDR3 is CASSLQASYEQYF. CDR3 sequence (DNA): TGTGCCAGCAGCTTACAGGCGAGCTACGAGCAGTACTTC.

The chain carries TRBV7-3 and TRBJ2-7; 8 nucleotides match TRBD2. The length of the CDR3 is 13 residues. The germline V gene encodes CDR1 SGHTA and CDR2 FQGTGA. The V segment lost 5 bases and the J segment 6 bases; nucleotides outside the gene matches: 6. CDR3 in amino acids: CASSQTSGLEQYF. The CDR3 DNA reads as TGTGCCAGCAGCCAAACTAGCGGACTCGAGCAGTACTTC.

The rearrangement joins TRBV6-5 to TRBJ2-6; 7 bases are shared with TRBD1. V gave up 6 bases and J gave up 2 bases; unmatched junction bases: 4. This CDR3 contains 15 residues. Germline CDR1 reads MNHEY; CDR2 reads SVGAGI. In DNA form, the CDR3 reads TGTGCCAGCAGCTATCAGGGGGCTGGGGCCAACGTCCTGACTTTC. Protein sequence: CASSYQGAGANVLTF.

The chain carries TRBV6-5 and TRBJ2-7; TRBD1 agrees at 8 bases. Trimming at V came to 6 bases and at J to 3 bases, leaving 10 bases not matched to a gene. The CDR3 consists of 15 residues. The germline gives CDR1 MNHEY, CDR2 SVGAGI. The CDR3 DNA follows: TGTGCCAGCAGCCTCGGACAGGGCGGTATCTACGAGCAGTACTTC. It encodes CASSLGQGGIYEQYF.

The chain combines TRBV7-2 with TRBJ2-7, with 10 bases identical to TRBD1. The CDR3 length is 16 residues. The V gene's germline CDR1 is SGHTA and CDR2 FQGNSA. J lost 3 bases, V lost 1 base, and 6 bases had no gene match. As DNA, the CDR3 is TGTGCCAGCAGCTTAGAGTCTAGGGACAGGGGCTACGAGCAGTACTTC. The encoded protein is CASSLESRDRGYEQYF.

This clone is judged medium-sized. The V call is TRBV4-3, the J call TRBJ1-1; a weak D match, TRBD1 (5 bases). Trimming shortened V by 1 base and J by 1 base, and 10 bases separated the two germline ends. Per the germline V gene, CDR1 is LGHNA and CDR2 is YSLEER. The CDR3 spans 15 residues. CDR3 region: CASSQAGLGNTEAFF. The CDR3 DNA reads TGCGCCAGCAGCCAAGCGGGACTAGGGAACACTGAAGCTTTCTTT.

This rearrangement joins TRBV6-5 to TRBJ2-1; D is unresolved. V gave up 7 bases and J gave up 6 bases, with 7 bases separating them. The CDR3 totals 11 residues. Germline V gene data show CDR1 as MNHEY and CDR2 as SVGAGI. The CDR3, as DNA: TGTGCCAGCAAAAACATCAATGAGCAGTTCTTC. Protein sequence: CASKNINEQFF.

The J gene is TRBJ1-2, the V gene TRBV27; D is undetermined. This CDR3 has 15 amino acids. The germline CDR1 and CDR2 sequences are MNHEY and SMNVEV (reference sequence). V was shortened by 7 bases and J by 4 bases, with 19 bases between the two germline ends. The DNA for the CDR3 is TGTGCCAGCACCTCCTTTGCCGGAGGGTCCTATGGCTACACCTTC. Protein product: CASTSFAGGSYGYTF.

The chain has TRBV2 and TRBJ2-1; TRBD2 matches at 14 bases. Germline-derived CDR1 and CDR2 are SNHLY and FYNNEI. Trimming took 6 bases from V and 0 from J; bases not matched to a gene: 7. This CDR3 is 18 amino acids long. CDR3 in DNA: TGTGCCAGCAGACGGACTAGCGGGGGGCCGAGCTCCTACAATGAGCAGTTCTTC. Encoded protein: CASRRTSGGPSSYNEQFF.

The rearrangement uses TRBV19 and TRBJ1-2; TRBD1 matches at 10 bases. The V and J ends lost 5 bases and 7 bases, in that order; junction bases with no gene match: 16. The CDR3 has 17 amino acids. Germline V lookup: CDR1 LNHDA, CDR2 SQIVND (reference sequence). The CDR3 loop reads CASSAMGGQGRLGGYTF. The CDR3 DNA sequence: TGTGCCAGTAGTGCAATGGGGGGACAGGGGCGCCTAGGTGGCTACACCTTC.

This rearrangement joins TRBV18 to TRBJ2-3, with D maybe TRBD2 (5 bases). Germline V gene lookup returns CDR1 KGHSH and CDR2 LQKENI. The CDR3 consists of 15 residues. Trimming removed 5 bases from V and 0 bases from J, with 12 bases in between. CDR3 sequence: CASSADYISTDTQYF. The CDR3 nucleotides are TGTGCCAGCTCAGCTGACTATATTAGCACAGATACGCAGTATTTT.

The rearrangement links TRBV9 to TRBJ1-1; 7 bases agree with TRBD1. Germline V CDR1 and CDR2: SGDLS, YYNGEE. The CDR3 consists of 16 residues. The V and J ends lost 0 bases and 2 bases, in that order; junction bases with no gene match: 7. As DNA, the CDR3 is TGTGCCAGCAGCGTAGGGACAGGCGGGGAAAACACTGAAGCTTTCTTT. Residues: CASSVGTGGENTEAFF.

This chain uses TRBV5-1 with TRBJ2-3; D remains unclear. The CDR3 extends over 14 amino acids. The V gene lost 0 bases and the J gene lost 3 bases, with 8 bases spanning the gap. Per the germline V gene, CDR1 is SGHRS and CDR2 is YFSETQ. CDR3 amino acids: CASSLGDPTDTQYF. The CDR3, as DNA: TGCGCCAGCAGCTTGGGAGATCCGACAGATACGCAGTATTTT.

This clone occurred once. The chain has TRBV4-3 and TRBJ1-4; D possibly corresponds to TRBD1 (5 bases). The CDR3 spans 16 residues. V was shortened by 5 bases and J by 2 bases, with 15 bases between the two germline ends. Germline V gene sequence: CDR1 LGHNA, CDR2 YSLEER. CDR3 sequence (DNA): TGCGCCAGCAGCTTAGGCGACCGGGGGACTAATGAAAAACTGTTTTTT. This gives the protein CASSLGDRGTNEKLFF.

This clone has a single count. V usage is TRBV7-2 and J usage is TRBJ1-4, with a weak D call TRBD1 (6 bases). Trimming shortened V by 4 bases and J by 6 bases, and 12 bases separated the two germline ends. Germline lookup yields CDR1 SGHTA and CDR2 FQGNSA. The CDR3 extends over 14 amino acids. The CDR3 bases are TGTGCCAGCAGCTCTACAGGGACGGATGAAAAACTGTTTTTT. Its translation is CASSSTGTDEKLFF.

The V and J genes are TRBV5-4 and TRBJ2-5; TRBD2 matches at 15 bases. Trimming took 2 bases from V and 1 from J; bases not matched to a gene: 9. The CDR3 runs 19 residues. Germline V gene sequence: CDR1 SGHNT, CDR2 YYREEE (reference sequence). The CDR3 sequence is CASSLPGLAGGRSQETQYF. DNA of the CDR3: TGTGCCAGCAGCTTACCAGGACTAGCGGGGGGGCGTTCCCAAGAGACCCAGTACTTC.

J is TRBJ2-2 and V is TRBV7-2, with D maybe TRBD1 (5 bases). The CDR3 loop spans 15 amino acids. The ends were cut back, 3 bases at V and 5 bases at J, with 13 bases in the middle. Per germline, CDR1 SGHTA and CDR2 FQGNSA. CDR3 nucleotide sequence: TGTGCCAGCAGCTTTTCAGGACAAAGAACCGGGGAGCTGTTTTTT. It is translated as CASSFSGQRTGELFF.

This clone was found a few times. V is TRBV9 and J is TRBJ1-1; 7 nucleotides match TRBD1. The CDR3 runs to 14 residues. V shed 0 bases and J 10 bases; nucleotides not matched to a gene: 9. Germline CDR1 reads SGDLS; CDR2 reads YYNGEE. The CDR3 sequence is CASSVDETGLTAFF. The CDR3 DNA is TGTGCCAGCAGCGTAGATGAGACAGGGCTTACAGCTTTCTTT. The whole variable domain, filled in from reference TRBV9 and TRBJ1-1, reads DSGVTQTPKHLITATGQRVTLRCSPRSGDLSVYWYQQSLDQGLQFLIQYYNGEERAKGNILERFSAQQFPDLHSELNLSSLELGDSALYFCASSVDETGLTAFFGQGTRLTVV.

This rearrangement joins TRBV10-3 to TRBJ2-7; 8 positions agree with TRBD2. The CDR3 length is 14 residues. CDR1 ENHRY and CDR2 SYGVKD come from the germline V gene. Trimming at V came to 2 bases and at J to 7 bases, leaving 7 bases not matched to a gene. CDR3 sequence: CAISEISGVGEQYF. The CDR3, as DNA: TGTGCCATCAGTGAGATTAGCGGGGTGGGGGAGCAGTACTTC.

This clone appeared a single time. The rearrangement joins TRBV11-3 to TRBJ1-5; D is ambiguous. Deletions cut 3 bases from V and 6 bases from J, with 3 bases between. CDR1 and CDR2 (germline): SGHNT, YENEEA. The CDR3 has 11 residues. CDR3 nucleotide sequence: TGTGCCAGCAGCTTTCGTCAGCCCCAGCATTTT. It is translated as CASSFRQPQHF.

J is TRBJ2-1 and V is TRBV7-9; D not certain. V lost 3 bases and J 0 bases, leaving 12 bases between the germline ends. Per germline, CDR1 SEHNR and CDR2 FQNEAQ (reference sequence). This CDR3 is built from 16 residues. The CDR3 here is CASSFVAGSSYNEQFF. The CDR3 bases are TGTGCCAGCAGCTTTGTAGCCGGAAGCTCCTACAATGAGCAGTTCTTC.

The V gene is TRBV2, the J gene TRBJ2-2, with a possible D match to TRBD2 (5 bases). The CDR3 loop spans 15 amino acids. Germline CDR1 SNHLY, CDR2 FYNNEI. V lost 5 bases to trimming and J lost 0 bases, with 10 bases between them. CDR3 loop: CASSSSGSNTGELFF. The CDR3 nucleotides read TGTGCCAGCAGTTCCTCGGGATCGAACACCGGGGAGCTGTTTTTT.

This clone was found a few times. The chain recombines TRBV10-3 with TRBJ2-1; no clear D gene. V gave up 1 base and J gave up 6 bases, with 4 bases separating them. The CDR3 totals 12 residues. The V gene's germline CDR1 is ENHRY and CDR2 SYGVKD. The CDR3 sequence: CAISELANEQFF. The CDR3 DNA follows: TGTGCCATCAGTGAGTTGGCCAATGAGCAGTTCTTC.

The chain uses TRBV3-1 (or the pseudogene TRBV3-2) and TRBJ1-5; D call uncertain. Germline CDR1 reads LGHDT; CDR2 reads YNNKEL (reference sequence). The CDR3 has 15 amino acids. Trimming pared 1 base from V and 0 bases from J, leaving 7 bases between. This CDR3 reads CASSQAGYSNQPQHF. In DNA form, the CDR3 reads TGTGCCAGCAGCCAAGCGGGATATAGCAATCAGCCCCAGCATTTT.

This chain uses TRBV5-4 with TRBJ1-2; 10 nucleotides agree with TRBD1. Germline CDR1 reads SGHNT; CDR2 reads YYREEE (reference sequence). This CDR3 region has 14 residues. V lost 4 bases, J lost 7 bases, and 7 bases stayed unmatched. The chain's CDR3 is CASSEGQGIGGYTF. CDR3 bases: TGTGCCAGCAGCGAGGGACAGGGGATCGGTGGCTACACCTTC.

The chain couples TRBV12-3 or TRBV12-4 to TRBJ1-5, with D perhaps matching TRBD1 (5 bases). The CDR3 sequence is 13 residues long. Trimming took off 0 bases at V and 7 bases at J, with 7 bases between the two ends. The CDR3 DNA sequence: TGTGCCAGCAGTTTAGCTGGGGCGCAGCCCCAGCATTTT. It is translated as CASSLAGAQPQHF.

The rearrangement links TRBV24-1 to TRBJ2-1; D remains ambiguous. Looked up from germline, CDR1 is KGHDR and CDR2 is SFDVKD. The CDR3 length is 12 residues. The germline V and J ends were trimmed by 3 bases and 7 bases, with 6 bases remaining between them. CDR3 sequence reads: CATSDNSNEQFF. The CDR3 bases are TGTGCCACCAGTGATAACAGTAATGAGCAGTTCTTC.

The V and J genes are TRBV6-2 or TRBV6-3 and TRBJ2-7; D might be TRBD1 (5 bases). There are 14 residues in the CDR3. Germline values: CDR1 MNHEY, CDR2 SVGEGT. Trimming removed 5 bases from V and 7 bases from J, with 18 bases in between. CDR3 residues: CASSIRTPQGEQYF. Here the CDR3 DNA reads TGTGCCAGCAGTATACGGACCCCCCAGGGAGAGCAGTACTTC.

The chain carries TRBV6-1 and TRBJ2-5, with a tentative D call TRBD1 (5 bases). Per germline, CDR1 MNHNS and CDR2 SASEGT. The CDR3 has 14 amino acids. The ends were cut back, 1 base at V and 5 bases at J, with 11 bases in the middle. The CDR3 region is CASSEGGQGETQYF. CDR3 nucleotide sequence: TGTGCCAGCAGTGAAGGGGGCCAGGGTGAGACCCAGTACTTC.

This clone showed up just once. This chain joins TRBV3-1 (or the pseudogene TRBV3-2) and TRBJ2-7; tentatively, D is TRBD2 (6 bases). Trimming removed 0 bases at V and 0 bases at J, with 12 bases between. The germline V gene has CDR1 LGHDT and CDR2 YNNKEL (reference sequence). The CDR3 contains 16 residues. The CDR3 loop is CASSQDWREDSYEQYF. The CDR3, as DNA: TGTGCCAGCAGCCAAGATTGGAGGGAGGACTCCTACGAGCAGTACTTC.